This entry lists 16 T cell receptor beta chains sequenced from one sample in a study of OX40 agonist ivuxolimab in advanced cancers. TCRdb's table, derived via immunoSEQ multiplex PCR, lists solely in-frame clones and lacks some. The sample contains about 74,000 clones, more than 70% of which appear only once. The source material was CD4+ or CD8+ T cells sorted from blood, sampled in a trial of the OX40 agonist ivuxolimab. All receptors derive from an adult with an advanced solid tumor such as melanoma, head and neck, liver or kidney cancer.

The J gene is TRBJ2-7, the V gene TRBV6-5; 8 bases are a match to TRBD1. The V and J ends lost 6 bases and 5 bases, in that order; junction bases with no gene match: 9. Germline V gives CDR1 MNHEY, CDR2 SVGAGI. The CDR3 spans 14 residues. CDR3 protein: CASRAGTGFHEQYF. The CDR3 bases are TGTGCCAGCAGAGCCGGGACAGGTTTCCACGAGCAGTACTTC.

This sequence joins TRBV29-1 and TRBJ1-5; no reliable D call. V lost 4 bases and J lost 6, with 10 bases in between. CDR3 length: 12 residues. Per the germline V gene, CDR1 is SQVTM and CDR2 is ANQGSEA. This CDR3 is CSVGQGGQPQHF. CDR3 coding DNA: TGCAGCGTTGGACAAGGAGGTCAGCCCCAGCATTTT.

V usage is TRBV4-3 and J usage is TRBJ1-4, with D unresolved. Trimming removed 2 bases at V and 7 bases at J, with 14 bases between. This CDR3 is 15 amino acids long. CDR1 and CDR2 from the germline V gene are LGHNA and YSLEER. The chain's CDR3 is CASSQTGRWGEKLFF. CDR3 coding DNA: TGCGCCAGCAGCCAAACCGGGAGGTGGGGTGAAAAACTGTTTTTT.

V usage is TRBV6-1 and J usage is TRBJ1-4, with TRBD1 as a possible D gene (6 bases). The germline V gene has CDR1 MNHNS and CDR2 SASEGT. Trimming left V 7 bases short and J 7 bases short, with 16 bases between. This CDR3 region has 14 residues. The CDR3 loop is CASIIPGVSEKLFF. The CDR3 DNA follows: TGTGCCAGCATTATTCCAGGGGTCTCTGAAAAACTGTTTTTT.

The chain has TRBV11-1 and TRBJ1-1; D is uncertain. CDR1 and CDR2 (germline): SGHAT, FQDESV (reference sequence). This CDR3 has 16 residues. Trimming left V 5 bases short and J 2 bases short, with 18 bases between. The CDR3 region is CASSPPETNSNTEAFF. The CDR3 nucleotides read TGTGCCAGCAGCCCCCCCGAGACGAATAGTAACACTGAAGCTTTCTTT.

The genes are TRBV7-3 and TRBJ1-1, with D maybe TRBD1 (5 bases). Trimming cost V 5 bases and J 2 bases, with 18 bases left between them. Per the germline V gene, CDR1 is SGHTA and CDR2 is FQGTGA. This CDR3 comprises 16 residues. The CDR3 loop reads CASSITGNRPNTEAFF. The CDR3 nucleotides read TGTGCCAGCAGCATCACAGGAAATCGTCCTAACACTGAAGCTTTCTTT.

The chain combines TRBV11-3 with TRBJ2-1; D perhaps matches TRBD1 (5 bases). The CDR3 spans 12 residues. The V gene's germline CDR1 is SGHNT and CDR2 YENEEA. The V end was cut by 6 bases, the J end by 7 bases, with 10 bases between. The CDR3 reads CASRGRGNEQFF. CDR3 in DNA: TGTGCCAGCAGGGGTAGGGGAAATGAGCAGTTCTTC.

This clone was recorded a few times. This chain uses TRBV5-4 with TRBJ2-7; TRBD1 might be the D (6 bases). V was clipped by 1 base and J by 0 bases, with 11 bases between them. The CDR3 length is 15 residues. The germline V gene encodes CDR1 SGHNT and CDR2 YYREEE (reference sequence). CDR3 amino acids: CASSLTQGLSYEQYF. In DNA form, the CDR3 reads TGTGCCAGCAGCTTGACACAGGGCCTCTCCTACGAGCAGTACTTC.

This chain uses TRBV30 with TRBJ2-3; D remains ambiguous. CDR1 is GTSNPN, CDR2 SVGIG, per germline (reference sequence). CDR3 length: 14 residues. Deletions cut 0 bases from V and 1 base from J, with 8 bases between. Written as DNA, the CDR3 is TGTGCCTGGAGTGTACTAACCGGCACAGATACGCAGTATTTT. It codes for CAWSVLTGTDTQYF.

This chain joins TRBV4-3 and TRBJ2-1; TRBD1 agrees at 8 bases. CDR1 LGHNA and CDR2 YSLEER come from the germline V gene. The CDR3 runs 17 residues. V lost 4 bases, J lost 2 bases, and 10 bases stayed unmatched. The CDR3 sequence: CASSPRVGTGPYNEQFF. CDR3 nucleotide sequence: TGCGCCAGCAGCCCCCGTGTGGGGACAGGCCCCTACAATGAGCAGTTCTTC.

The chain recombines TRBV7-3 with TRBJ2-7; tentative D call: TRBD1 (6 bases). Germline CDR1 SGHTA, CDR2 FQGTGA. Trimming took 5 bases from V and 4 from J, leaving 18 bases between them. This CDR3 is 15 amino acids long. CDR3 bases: TGTGCCAGCAGCGCGTTTCCGGGACATCAATACGAGCAGTACTTC. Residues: CASSAFPGHQYEQYF.

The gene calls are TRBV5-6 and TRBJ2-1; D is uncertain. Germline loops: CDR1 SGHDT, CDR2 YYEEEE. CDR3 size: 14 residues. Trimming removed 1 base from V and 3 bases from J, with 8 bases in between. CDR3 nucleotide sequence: TGTGCCAGCAGCTTGCAAACCCGCTACAATGAGCAGTTCTTC. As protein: CASSLQTRYNEQFF.

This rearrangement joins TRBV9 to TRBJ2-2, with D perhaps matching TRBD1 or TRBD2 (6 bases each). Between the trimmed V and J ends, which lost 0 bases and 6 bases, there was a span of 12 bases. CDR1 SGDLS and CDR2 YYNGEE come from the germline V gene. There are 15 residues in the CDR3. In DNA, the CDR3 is TGTGCCAGCAGCGTAGCTAACAGGGAGGCCGGGGAGCTGTTTTTT. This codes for CASSVANREAGELFF.

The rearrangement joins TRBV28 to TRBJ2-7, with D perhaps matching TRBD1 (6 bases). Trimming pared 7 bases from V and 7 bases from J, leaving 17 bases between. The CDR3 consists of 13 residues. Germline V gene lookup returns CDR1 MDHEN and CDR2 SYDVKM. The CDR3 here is CASTTNRAREQYF. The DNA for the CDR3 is TGTGCCAGCACCACCAACAGGGCGCGGGAGCAGTACTTC.

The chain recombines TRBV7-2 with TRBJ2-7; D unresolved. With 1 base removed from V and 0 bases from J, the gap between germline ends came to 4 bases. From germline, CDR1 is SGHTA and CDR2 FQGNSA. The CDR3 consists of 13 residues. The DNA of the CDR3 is TGTGCCAGCAGCTTAGGCCTCTCCTACGAGCAGTACTTC. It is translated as CASSLGLSYEQYF.

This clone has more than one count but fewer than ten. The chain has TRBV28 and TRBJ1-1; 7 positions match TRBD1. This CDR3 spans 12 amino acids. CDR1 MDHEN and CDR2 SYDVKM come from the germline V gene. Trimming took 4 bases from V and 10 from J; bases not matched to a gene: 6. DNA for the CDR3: TGTGCCAGCAGTTCCGGGACAGCTAGAGCTTTCTTT. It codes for CASSSGTARAFF.